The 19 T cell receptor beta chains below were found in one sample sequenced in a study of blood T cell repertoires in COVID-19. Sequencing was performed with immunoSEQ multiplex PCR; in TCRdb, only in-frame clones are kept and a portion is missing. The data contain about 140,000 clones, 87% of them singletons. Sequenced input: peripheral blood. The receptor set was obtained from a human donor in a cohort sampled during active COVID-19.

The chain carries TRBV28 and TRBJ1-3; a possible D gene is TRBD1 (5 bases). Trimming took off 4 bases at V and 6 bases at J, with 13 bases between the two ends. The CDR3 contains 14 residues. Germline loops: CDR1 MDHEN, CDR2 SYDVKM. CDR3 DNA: TGTGCCAGCAGTTGGACACGTACATTAAACACCATATATTTT. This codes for CASSWTRTLNTIYF.

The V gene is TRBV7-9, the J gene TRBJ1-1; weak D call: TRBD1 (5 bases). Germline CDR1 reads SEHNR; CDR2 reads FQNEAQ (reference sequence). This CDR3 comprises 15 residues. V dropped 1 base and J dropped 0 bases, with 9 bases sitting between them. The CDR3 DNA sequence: TGTGCCAGCAGCTTAGGCGGGGCTCTGAACACTGAAGCTTTCTTT. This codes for CASSLGGALNTEAFF.

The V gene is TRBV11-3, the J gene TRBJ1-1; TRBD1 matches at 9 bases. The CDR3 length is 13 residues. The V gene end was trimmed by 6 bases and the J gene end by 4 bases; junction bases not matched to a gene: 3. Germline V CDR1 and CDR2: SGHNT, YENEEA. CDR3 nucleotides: TGTGCCAGCAGACAGGGGGCGGGCACTGAAGCTTTCTTT. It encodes CASRQGAGTEAFF.

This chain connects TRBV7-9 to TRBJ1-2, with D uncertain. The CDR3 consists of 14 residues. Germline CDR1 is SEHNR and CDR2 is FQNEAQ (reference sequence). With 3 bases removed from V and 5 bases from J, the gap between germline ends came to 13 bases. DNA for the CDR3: TGTGCCAGCAGCTTTAGCGGGGATCCTTATGGCTACACCTTC. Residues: CASSFSGDPYGYTF.

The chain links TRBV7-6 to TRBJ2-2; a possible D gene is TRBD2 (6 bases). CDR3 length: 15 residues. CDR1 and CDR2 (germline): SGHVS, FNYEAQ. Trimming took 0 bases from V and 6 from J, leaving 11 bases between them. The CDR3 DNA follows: TGTGCCAGCAGCTTAGCCTCGGGGGTACCCGGGGAGCTGTTTTTT. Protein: CASSLASGVPGELFF.

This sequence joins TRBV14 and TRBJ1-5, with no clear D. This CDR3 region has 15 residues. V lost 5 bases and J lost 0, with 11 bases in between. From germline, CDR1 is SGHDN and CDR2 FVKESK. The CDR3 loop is CASSGPVFSNQPQHF. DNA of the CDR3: TGTGCCAGCAGCGGGCCCGTATTTAGCAATCAGCCCCAGCATTTT.

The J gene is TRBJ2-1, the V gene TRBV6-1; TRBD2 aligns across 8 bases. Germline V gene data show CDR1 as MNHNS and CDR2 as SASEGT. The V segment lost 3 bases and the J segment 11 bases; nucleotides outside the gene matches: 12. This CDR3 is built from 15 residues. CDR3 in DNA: TGTGCCAGCAGTGACATACTGAGCGGGAGTAGTCAGCAGTTCTTC. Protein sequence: CASSDILSGSSQQFF.

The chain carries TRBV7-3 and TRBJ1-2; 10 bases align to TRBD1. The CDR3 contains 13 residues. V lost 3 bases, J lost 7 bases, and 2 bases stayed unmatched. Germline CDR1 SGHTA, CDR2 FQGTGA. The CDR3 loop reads CASSFGTGVGYTF. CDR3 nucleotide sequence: TGTGCCAGCAGCTTCGGGACAGGGGTTGGCTACACCTTC.

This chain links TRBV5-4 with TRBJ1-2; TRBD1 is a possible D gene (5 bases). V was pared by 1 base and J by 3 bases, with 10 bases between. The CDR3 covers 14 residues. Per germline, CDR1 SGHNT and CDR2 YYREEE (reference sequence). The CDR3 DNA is TGTGCCAGCAGCTTGTTGGGAGGGGACTATGGCTACACCTTC. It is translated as CASSLLGGDYGYTF.

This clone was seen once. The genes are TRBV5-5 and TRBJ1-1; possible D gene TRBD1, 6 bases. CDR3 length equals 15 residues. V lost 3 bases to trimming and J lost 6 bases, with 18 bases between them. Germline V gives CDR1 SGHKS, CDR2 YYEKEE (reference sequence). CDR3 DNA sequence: TGTGCCAGCAGCTGGTATAGGACAGAGACCGCTGAAGCTTTCTTT. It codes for CASSWYRTETAEAFF.

DNA for the CDR3: TGCGCCAGCAGCTTGGAGGGACAGGCCTCCTACAATGAGCAGTTCTTC. Protein product: CASSLEGQASYNEQFF. This chain connects TRBV5-1 to TRBJ2-1; 8 bases line up with TRBD1. The length of the CDR3 is 16 residues. Trimming cost V 0 bases and J 0 bases; bases outside gene matches: 2. The germline gives CDR1 SGHRS, CDR2 YFSETQ. The complete variable domain, with remaining parts taken from reference TRBV5-1 and TRBJ2-1, reads KAGVTQTPRYLIKTRGQQVTLSCSPISGHRSVSWYQQTPGQGLQFLFEYFSETQRNKGNFPGRFSGRQFSNSRSEMNVSTLELGDSALYLCASSLEGQASYNEQFFGPGTRLTVL.

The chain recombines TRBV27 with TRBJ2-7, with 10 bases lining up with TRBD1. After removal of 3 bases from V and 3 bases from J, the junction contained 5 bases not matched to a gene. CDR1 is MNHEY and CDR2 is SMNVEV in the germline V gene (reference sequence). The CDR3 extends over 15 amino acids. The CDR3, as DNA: TGTGCCAGCAGTTTCGCAGGACAGGGGGTCTACGAGCAGTACTTC. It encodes CASSFAGQGVYEQYF.

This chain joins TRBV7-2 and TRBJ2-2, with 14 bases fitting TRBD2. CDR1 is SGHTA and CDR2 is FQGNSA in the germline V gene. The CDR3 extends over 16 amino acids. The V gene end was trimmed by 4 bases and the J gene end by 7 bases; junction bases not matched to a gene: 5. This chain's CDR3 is CASSSGLAGVDGELFF. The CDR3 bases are TGTGCCAGCAGCTCGGGACTAGCGGGGGTCGACGGGGAGCTGTTTTTT.

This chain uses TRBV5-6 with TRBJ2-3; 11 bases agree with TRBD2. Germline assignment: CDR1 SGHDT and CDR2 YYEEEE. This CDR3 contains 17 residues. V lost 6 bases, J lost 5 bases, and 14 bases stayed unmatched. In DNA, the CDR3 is TGTGCCAGCACCAGGAGGCTAGCGGGGGGCCCACGAGATACGCAGTATTTT. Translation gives CASTRRLAGGPRDTQYF.

The CDR3 sequence is CASSLRTAGVRETQYF. Written as DNA, the CDR3 is TGTGCCAGCAGTTTAAGGACAGCGGGAGTCCGAGAGACCCAGTACTTC. The chain couples TRBV11-3 to TRBJ2-5; 8 nucleotides match TRBD2. The CDR3 runs to 16 residues. Germline CDR1 SGHNT, CDR2 YENEEA. V was clipped by 6 bases and J by 4 bases; unmatched bases: 13. The complete variable domain, with remaining parts taken from reference TRBV11-3 and TRBJ2-5, reads EAGVVQSPRYKIIEKKQPVAFWCNPISGHNTLYWYLQNLGQGPELLIRYENEEAVDDSQLPKDRFSAERLKGVDSTLKIQPAELGDSAVYLCASSLRTAGVRETQYFGPGTRLLVL.

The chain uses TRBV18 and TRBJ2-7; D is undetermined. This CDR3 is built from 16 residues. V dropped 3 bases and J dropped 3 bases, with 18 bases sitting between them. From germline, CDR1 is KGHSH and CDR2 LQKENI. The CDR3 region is CASSPSPFTLVYEQYF. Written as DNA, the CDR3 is TGTGCCAGCTCACCTTCTCCCTTCACTTTAGTCTACGAGCAGTACTTC.

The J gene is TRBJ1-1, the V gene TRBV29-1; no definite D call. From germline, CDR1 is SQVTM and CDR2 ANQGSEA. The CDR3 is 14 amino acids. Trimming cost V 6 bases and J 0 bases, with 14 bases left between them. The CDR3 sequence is CSVTKQTLNTEAFF. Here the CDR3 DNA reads TGCAGCGTCACCAAACAGACACTGAACACTGAAGCTTTCTTT. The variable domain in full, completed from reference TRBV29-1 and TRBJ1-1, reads SAVISQKPSRDICQRGTSLTIQCQVDSQVTMMFWYRQQPGQSLTLIATANQGSEATYESGFVIDKFPISRPNLTFSTLTVSNMSPEDSSIYLCSVTKQTLNTEAFFGQGTRLTVV.

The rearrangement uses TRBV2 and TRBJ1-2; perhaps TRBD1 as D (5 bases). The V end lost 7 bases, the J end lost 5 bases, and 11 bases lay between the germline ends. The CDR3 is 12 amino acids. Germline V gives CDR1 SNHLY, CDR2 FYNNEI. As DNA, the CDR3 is TGTGCCAGCATAAGGGGAGGATATGGCTACACCTTC. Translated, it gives CASIRGGYGYTF.

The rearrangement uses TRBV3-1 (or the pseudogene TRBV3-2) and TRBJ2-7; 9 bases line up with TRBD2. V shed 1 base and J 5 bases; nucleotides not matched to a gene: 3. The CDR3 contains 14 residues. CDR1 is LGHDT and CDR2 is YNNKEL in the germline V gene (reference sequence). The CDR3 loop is CASSQVSGGHEQYF. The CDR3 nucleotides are TGTGCCAGCAGCCAAGTTAGCGGGGGACACGAGCAGTACTTC.